The 3 T cell receptor beta chains given below trace back to one sample, sequenced in a study of T cells in Graves' hyperthyroidism and ophthalmopathy. TCR beta CDR3 regions were amplified from RNA. A set of HTBI primers served as the primers for a first-round RT-PCR of the TCR CDR3. TCRdb independently ran MiXCR on the multiplex PCR reads; one entry per CDR3 protein. This sample yields more than 500,000 distinct CDR3 sequences, of which 46% are seen a single time; around 47% belongs to the top ten. Sequenced: peripheral blood or thyroid tissue (not recorded which). The receptor source for this set is an adult woman with Graves' disease, either hyperthyroidism or ophthalmopathy (not recorded which).

The chain is built from TRBV14 and TRBJ2-7; TRBD1 matches at 8 bases. Trimming took 1 base from V and 4 from J; bases not matched to a gene: 6. Germline V gene lookup returns CDR1 SGHDN and CDR2 FVKESK. The CDR3 loop spans 15 amino acids. The CDR3, as DNA: TGTGCCAGCAGCCAAGGGGACAGGACCATATACGAGCAGTACTTC. It translates to CASSQGDRTIYEQYF.

V is TRBV29-1 and J is TRBJ1-4; 8 bases match TRBD1. V lost 6 bases and J lost 5; bases outside the gene matches: 2. The CDR3 extends over 12 amino acids. CDR1 SQVTM and CDR2 ANQGSEA come from the germline V gene. CDR3 amino acids: CSVGQANEKLFF. CDR3 coding DNA: TGCAGCGTGGGACAGGCAAATGAAAAACTGTTTTTT.

This clonotype was seen a few times. V and J are TRBV7-2 and TRBJ2-7; 10 positions agree with TRBD2. The CDR3 is 16 amino acids. V dropped 5 bases and J dropped 6; count of bases not matched to a gene: 13. CDR1 and CDR2 from the germline V gene are SGHTA and FQGNSA. CDR3 DNA: TGTGCCAGCAGCACCCATCCGACTAGCGGGTCCGGCGAGCAGTACTTC. Protein sequence: CASSTHPTSGSGEQYF. The variable domain in full, with the rest retrieved from reference TRBV7-2 and TRBJ2-7, is GAGVSQSPSNKVTEKGKDVELRCDPISGHTALYWYRQSLGQGLEFLIYFQGNSAPDKSGLPSDRFSAERTGGSVSTLTIQRTQQEDSAVYLCASSTHPTSGSGEQYFGPGTRLTVT.